The entry that follows covers one T cell receptor (beta chain) sequence. Its antigen is unidentified. 5'RACE primed at constant segments yielded TCR alpha and TCR beta cDNA libraries bearing sample barcodes and UMIs. TCRdb recomputed calls from the 5' RACE reads with MiXCR, one row per CDR3 protein. The top ten clones hold roughly 21% of a sample with about 310,000 distinct CDR3 sequences, just under 20% of them seen once. CDR3 length: 13 amino acids. Deletions cut 0 bases from V and 10 bases from J, with 12 bases between. Germline CDR1 SGHTA, CDR2 FQGTGA. The data originate from a study of T-cell memory formation after mild COVID-19. Study in general: TCR clusters were mostly confined to one donor each.

Regarding the study as a whole: Contracting CD4+ clones sat mainly in CM and EM; CD8+ in EMRA.

The sequenced sample consisted of PBMCs or a T cell subset sorted from them (not recorded which). The clonotype comes from a man between 18 and 35 years old who had mild COVID-19 (a few samples of this study predate the infection). Cell type and time point are not known. The chain links TRBV7-3 to TRBJ1-1; D uncertain. The DNA of the CDR3 is TGTGCCAGCAGCTTAACCGGACTTTTGGGAGCTTTCTTT. Its protein is CASSLTGLLGAFF.